One and the same sample provided the 15 T cell receptor beta chains below, sequenced in a study of T cell responses to AZD1222 COVID-19 vaccine. Using immunoSEQ multiplex PCR, the repertoire was profiled, and TCRdb retains in-frame clones only, with some absent. In the table there are about 130,000 clones, roughly 88% of which are singletons. The sample consisted of peripheral blood, taken on day 0 of AZD1222 vaccination. These receptors were collected from an adult in good health.

This chain connects TRBV7-9 to TRBJ2-5; D is uncertain. This CDR3 spans 12 amino acids. The germline V and J ends were trimmed by 0 bases and 1 base, with 0 bases remaining between them. Germline CDR1 and CDR2: SEHNR and FQNEAQ (reference sequence). In DNA, the CDR3 is TGTGCCAGCAGCTTAGCCCAAGAGACCCAGTACTTC. Translating gives CASSLAQETQYF.

This chain connects TRBV7-4 to TRBJ2-7, with TRBD2 matching over 15 bases. Germline V CDR1 and CDR2: SGHVT, SQSDAQ. V lost 5 bases and J lost 9; bases outside the gene matches: 20. CDR3 length: 19 residues. The CDR3 region is CASSLQRTSGRALSFRQYF. The CDR3 DNA reads as TGTGCCAGCAGCCTCCAAAGGACTAGCGGGAGGGCTCTTTCCTTTCGGCAGTACTTC. Full variable domain (rest looked up from reference TRBV7-4 and TRBJ2-7): GAGVSQSPRYKVAKRGRDVALRCDSISGHVTLYWYRQTLGQGSEVLTYSQSDAQRDKSGRPSGRFSAERPERSVSTLKIQRTEQGDSAVYLCASSLQRTSGRALSFRQYFGPGTRLTVT.

V is TRBV1 and J is TRBJ2-1; the table's D call, TRBD2, was not checked against the DNA. TRBV1 is listed as a pseudogene. This CDR3 spans 17 amino acids. This CDR3 reads CTSSQETSGGPLSEQFF. The CDR3 coding sequence is TGCACCAGCAGCCAAGAGACTAGCGGGGGCCCCTTAAGTGAGCAGTTCTTC.

The chain recombines TRBV11-2 with TRBJ1-2; D may be TRBD1 (5 bases). CDR3 length: 15 amino acids. Germline lookup yields CDR1 SGHAT and CDR2 FQNNGV. The ends were cut back, 5 bases at V and 4 bases at J, with 17 bases in the middle. The CDR3 sequence is CASSPPGRDLYGYTF. CDR3 sequence (DNA): TGTGCCAGCAGCCCCCCGGGCAGGGACCTCTATGGCTACACCTTC.

The V and J genes are TRBV28 and TRBJ2-5; 11 nucleotides line up with TRBD2. In germline, CDR1 is MDHEN, CDR2 SYDVKM. The CDR3 extends over 16 amino acids. Trimming removed 3 bases from V and 2 bases from J; junction bases left unmatched: 5. The CDR3 coding sequence is TGTGCCAGCAGTTTTTGGGCTAGCGGGGGGCAAGAGACCCAGTACTTC. Translating it yields CASSFWASGGQETQYF.

This clone was seen just once. The chain joins TRBV3-1 (or the pseudogene TRBV3-2) to TRBJ1-5; D ambiguous. V was trimmed by 3 bases and J by 1 base, leaving 4 bases between them. The CDR3 contains 13 residues. Germline CDR1 is LGHDT and CDR2 is YNNKEL (reference sequence). This CDR3 reads CASSQWSNQPQHF. CDR3 sequence (DNA): TGTGCCAGCAGCCAGTGGAGCAATCAGCCCCAGCATTTT.

This sequence joins TRBV11-3 and TRBJ2-2; no reliable D call. The ends were cut back, 4 bases at V and 7 bases at J, with 13 bases in the middle. In germline, CDR1 is SGHNT, CDR2 YENEEA. The CDR3 runs to 14 residues. The chain's CDR3 is CASSSFGADGELFF. The DNA for the CDR3 is TGTGCCAGCAGCTCGTTCGGCGCTGACGGGGAGCTGTTTTTT.

This chain uses TRBV28 with TRBJ2-2; D gene uncertain. This CDR3 is built from 12 residues. Trimming left V 10 bases short and J 5 bases short, with 11 bases between. The V gene's germline CDR1 is MDHEN and CDR2 SYDVKM. The CDR3 here is CATTKRTGELFF. DNA of the CDR3: TGTGCCACCACTAAACGGACCGGGGAGCTGTTTTTT. The whole variable domain, remainder taken from reference TRBV28 and TRBJ2-2, is DVKVTQSSRYLVKRTGEKVFLECVQDMDHENMFWYRQDPGLGLRLIYFSYDVKMKEKGDIPEGYSVSREKKERFSLILESASTNQTSMYLCATTKRTGELFFGEGSRLTVL.

V is TRBV10-3 and J is TRBJ2-2; D not certain. Germline V gene data show CDR1 as ENHRY and CDR2 as SYGVKD. V lost 6 bases to trimming and J lost 3 bases, with 2 bases between them. The CDR3 consists of 11 residues. DNA of the CDR3: TGTGCCATCAGGGACACCGGGGAGCTGTTTTTT. It encodes CAIRDTGELFF.

The gene calls are TRBV7-9 and TRBJ2-5; TRBD2 might be the D (5 bases). This CDR3 is 14 amino acids long. Between the trimmed V and J ends, which lost 5 bases and 2 bases, there was a span of 12 bases. Germline-derived CDR1 and CDR2 are SEHNR and FQNEAQ (reference sequence). CDR3 nucleotides: TGTGCCAGCAGCCCCATGGCGGGTCAAGAGACCCAGTACTTC. It specifies CASSPMAGQETQYF. Full variable domain (rest looked up from reference TRBV7-9 and TRBJ2-5): DTGVSQNPRHKITKRGQNVTFRCDPISEHNRLYWYRQTLGQGPEFLTYFQNEAQLEKSRLLSDRFSAERPKGSFSTLEIQRTEQGDSAMYLCASSPMAGQETQYFGPGTRLLVL.

The rearrangement links TRBV2 to TRBJ1-2, with 8 bases lining up with TRBD1. The V gene end was trimmed by 5 bases and the J gene end by 7 bases; junction bases not matched to a gene: 18. Germline V gene sequence: CDR1 SNHLY, CDR2 FYNNEI. The CDR3 runs 17 residues. The CDR3 is CASSTDRGSPLARGYTF. The DNA of the CDR3 is TGTGCCAGCAGTACTGACAGGGGATCCCCCCTTGCGCGTGGCTACACCTTC.

The chain is built from TRBV5-4 and TRBJ1-1; a possible D gene is TRBD1 (5 bases). In germline, CDR1 is SGHNT, CDR2 YYREEE (reference sequence). V was shortened by 0 bases and J by 6 bases, with 12 bases between the two germline ends. The CDR3 has 14 amino acids. CDR3 sequence reads: CASSLVPGAAEAFF. CDR3 nucleotide sequence: TGTGCCAGCAGCTTGGTGCCTGGGGCCGCTGAAGCTTTCTTT. The full variable domain, with the rest looked up from reference TRBV5-4 and TRBJ1-1, is ETGVTQSPTHLIKTRGQQVTLRCSSQSGHNTVSWYQQALGQGPQFIFQYYREEENGRGNFPPRFSGLQFPNYSSELNVNALELDDSALYLCASSLVPGAAEAFFGQGTRLTVV.

The chain is built from TRBV28 and TRBJ1-1; perhaps TRBD1 as D (6 bases). Germline V gene lookup returns CDR1 MDHEN and CDR2 SYDVKM. Trimming shortened V by 2 bases and J by 1 base, and 11 bases separated the two germline ends. CDR3 length equals 15 residues. The CDR3 DNA reads as TGTGCCAGCAGTTTAGGGGTAGGGGGGAACACTGAAGCTTTCTTT. Residues: CASSLGVGGNTEAFF.

The chain links TRBV7-6 to TRBJ2-7; D gene unclear. CDR3 size: 15 residues. With 1 base removed from V and 4 bases from J, the gap between germline ends came to 14 bases. Germline-derived CDR1 and CDR2 are SGHVS and FNYEAQ. The CDR3 nucleotides are TGTGCCAGCAGCTTAGGTTCGGAAAGGGTGTACGAGCAGTACTTC. Translated: CASSLGSERVYEQYF.

J is TRBJ1-2 and V is TRBV6-4; weak D call: TRBD1 (5 bases). CDR3 length equals 15 residues. CDR1 MRHNA and CDR2 SNTAGT come from the germline V gene. Trimming left V 6 bases short and J 2 bases short, with 16 bases between. As DNA, the CDR3 is TGTGCCAGCAGAAAGGGACCTAACGAGAACTATGGCTACACCTTC. The encoded protein is CASRKGPNENYGYTF.